The clone carrying this T cell receptor beta chain was detected many times. This sample was taken from a study of T-cell memory formation after mild COVID-19. Study-wide context: TCR clusters largely stayed donor specific.

TCRdb reanalysed the 5' RACE reads using MiXCR and keeps one entry per CDR3 protein. This sample yields tens of thousands of distinct CDR3 sequences, of which about 21% are seen a single time; roughly 1.4% belongs to the top ten. The CDR3 is 17 amino acids. Trimming took off 6 bases at V and 2 bases at J, with 20 bases between the two ends. Sequenced input: PBMCs or a T cell subset sorted from them (not recorded which). The receptor was derived from an adult who had mild COVID-19 (a few samples of this study predate the infection). Cell type and time point are not known. The gene calls are TRBV12-3 or TRBV12-4 and TRBJ1-3; possibly TRBD1 for D (5 bases). In nucleotides, the CDR3 is TGTGCCAGCAGCCGGGACCCCCGTAAGATGCCTGGAAACACCATATATTTT. Translating it yields CASSRDPRKMPGNTIYF.